The source of this T cell receptor (beta chain) is a study of post-analysis software for immune sequencing data. TCR beta libraries were prepared from cDNA with unique molecular identifiers. cDNA molecules numbering 450,000 to 650,000 came from approximately 0.91 to 9.4 million T cells. One entry per CDR3 protein results from TCRdb running MiXCR on the PCR reads. The sample includes about 460,000 distinct CDR3 sequences, approximately 46% of them seen just once. This CDR3 comprises 14 residues. Trimming removed 1 base from V and 6 bases from J, with 11 bases in between. The germline gives CDR1 SGHRS, CDR2 YFSETQ. With regard to this clonotype: Its antigen is unknown.

Whole-study findings and limits: Significantly lower normalized Chao1 diversity was found in patients with multiple sclerosis relative to controls. In patients, about 5 TRBV segments were more frequent than in controls, with TRBV5-6, TRBV5-1 and TRBV20-1 among them.

Source material: blood. The receptor was derived from a girl between 5 and 17 years old with multiple sclerosis. This rearrangement joins TRBV5-1 to TRBJ2-4, with D hard to call. The CDR3 sequence is CASSLSNDPNIQYF. CDR3 DNA sequence: TGCGCCAGCAGCTTGAGCAACGACCCAAACATTCAGTACTTC.